This entry is about one T cell receptor (beta chain). Its antigen is undetermined. This specimen comes from a study of radiation and T cells in renal cell carcinoma. Here immunoSEQ multiplex PCR was the method, and the copy in TCRdb shows in-frame clones only, minus some. The sample holds about 20,000 clones, around 49% seen once. Treatment reported: 15 Gy SBRT to primary tumor, nephrectomy 4 weeks later. The tumor was a clear cell renal cell carcinoma. The V and J ends lost 2 bases and 4 bases respectively, with 9 bases between them. Looked up from germline, CDR1 is MNHNS and CDR2 is SASEGT. The CDR3 runs 14 residues. Study observations and caveats: Dominant CDR3 motifs were more common in irradiated tumors than controls.

Sequenced material: tumor tissue, taken from a patient whose treatment included radiotherapy and nephrectomy. The TCR comes from a woman between 50 and 59 years old with renal cell carcinoma. The rearrangement uses TRBV6-1 and TRBJ1-5; D is unresolved. The CDR3 region has the DNA TGTGCCAGCAGTGAATCTAACAGAAATCAGCCCCAGCATTTT. Protein: CASSESNRNQPQHF.